Listed below are T cell receptor beta chains from one sample, sequenced in a study of response to subunit inactivated influenza vaccine. Each CDR3 protein is one row after TCRdb ran MiXCR on the RT-PCR reads. The repertoire holds approximately 700,000 distinct CDR3 sequences, with 15% to 19% as singletons. Sample: PBMCs from blood, taken 11 to 12 days after vaccination. The receptors shown here come from a middle-aged man who received an inactivated influenza vaccine. The CDR3 runs from the conserved cysteine through the conserved F or W. D genes are given only for firm matches. The listing skips clone size in some rows; elsewhere it reads once, few, many or a size class.

cdr3_nt,cdr3_aa,v_call,d_call,clone_size,j_call
TGCGCCAGCAGCTCGGGGGCGGGAGTGGAGAATGAGCAGTTCTTC,CASSSGAGVENEQFF,TRBV5-1,.,.,TRBJ2-1
TGTGCCAGCAGCCCATTAACCCAGTACTTC,CASSPLTQYF,TRBV7-9,.,few,TRBJ2-5
TGTGCCAGCAGTACCCAGGGGGCCGGCGGGGAGCTGTTTTTT,CASSTQGAGGELFF,TRBV7-2,TRBD1,.,TRBJ2-2
TGTGCCAGCAGCATGTATCCTTCCGGGACAGAAGCTTTCTTT,CASSMYPSGTEAFF,TRBV5-5,.,few,TRBJ1-1
TGTGCCAGCAGCCAAGCCGACAGTTCCCTATACGAGCAGTACTTC,CASSQADSSLYEQYF,TRBV3-1,.,.,TRBJ2-7
TGTGCCAGCGGTCCAGCCGGAAGCTATGGCTACACCTTC,CASGPAGSYGYTF,TRBV28,.,many,TRBJ1-2
TGTGCCACCAGTCCCCTGGCTGGGGAGACCCAGTACTTC,CATSPLAGETQYF,TRBV24-1,.,few,TRBJ2-5
TGCGCCAGCAGCTTGGCCGGTGAAGTCTTCAATGAGCAGTTCTTC,CASSLAGEVFNEQFF,TRBV5-1,.,many,TRBJ2-1
TGTGCCAGCGGAACAGGTGCAACTAATGAAAAACTGTTTTTT,CASGTGATNEKLFF,TRBV7-9,.,.,TRBJ1-4
TGCAGTGCTATTTTTACCGGGGGGGCCGCCTACGAGCAGTACTTC,CSAIFTGGAAYEQYF,TRBV20-1,TRBD2,.,TRBJ2-7
TGTGCCAGCAGTGAGGCTGGCGATGAGCAGTTCTTC,CASSEAGDEQFF,TRBV2,.,.,TRBJ2-1
TGTGCCAGCACTTACGGACAAGACTACGAGCAGTACTTC,CASTYGQDYEQYF,TRBV5-6,.,.,TRBJ2-7
TGTGCCAGCAGTTACTCGAACCAGGGATTATTCTACGAGCAGTACTTC,CASSYSNQGLFYEQYF,TRBV6-5,.,few,TRBJ2-7
TGTGCCAGCAGTGAGAGGAACACTGAAGCTTCCTTT,CASSERNTEASF,TRBV12-3/TRBV12-4,.,.,TRBJ1-1
TGTGCCAGCAGCCAAGTTGTGGGCACTGAAGCTTTCTTT,CASSQVVGTEAFF,TRBV3-1,.,.,TRBJ1-1
TGTGCCAGCAGACGCGGACAGGGGGCTTATACGCAGTATTTT,CASRRGQGAYTQYF,TRBV6-1,TRBD1,.,TRBJ2-3
TGTGCCAGCAGTTTACTTGGGACAGGGATATCCGTCGAAAAACTGTTTTTT,CASSLLGTGISVEKLFF,TRBV27,TRBD1,.,TRBJ1-4
TGCGCCAGCAGCTGGGGAGCAGGGTCTCCCGAGCAGTACTTC,CASSWGAGSPEQYF,TRBV5-1,.,many,TRBJ2-7
TGTGCCAGCAGCCCTTTCGGCTACGAGCAGTACTTC,CASSPFGYEQYF,TRBV12-3/TRBV12-4,.,few,TRBJ2-7
TGTGCCAGCAGAGCGGGGGGGGATTACAATGAGCAGTTCTTC,CASRAGGDYNEQFF,TRBV6-2/TRBV6-3,TRBD2,many,TRBJ2-1
TGTGCCAGCAGCCTTGGACGTGGGGGTTTTGAAAAACTGTTTTTT,CASSLGRGGFEKLFF,TRBV9,.,few,TRBJ1-4
TGTGCCAGCAGTCCCCTCCGACCCGGGGAGCTGTTTTTT,CASSPLRPGELFF,TRBV12-3/TRBV12-4,.,.,TRBJ2-2
TGTGCCAGCAGCTTAGCTGGTAGCGGGAACTACGAGCAGTACTTC,CASSLAGSGNYEQYF,TRBV7-2,TRBD2,few,TRBJ2-7
TGTGCCAGCAGCGTTTCCCCGGGGACAGCCGCAGATACGCAGTATTTT,CASSVSPGTAADTQYF,TRBV9,TRBD1,few,TRBJ2-3
TGTGCCAGCAGCCCAGGACAGGGGGCTGATGAAGCTTTCTTT,CASSPGQGADEAFF,TRBV5-6,TRBD1,.,TRBJ1-1
TGTGCCAGCAGTGAGGACAGGGACCGTGAGCTGTTTTTT,CASSEDRDRELFF,TRBV3-1,TRBD1,few,TRBJ2-2
TGCGCCAGCGGCATTACTGACCCTCTCTCTGGGGCCAACGTCCTGACTTTC,CASGITDPLSGANVLTF,TRBV5-1,.,many,TRBJ2-6
TGTGCCAGCAGCGCCCCGGGACTAGCGGGATCCCAAGAGACCCAGTACTTC,CASSAPGLAGSQETQYF,TRBV9,TRBD2,.,TRBJ2-5
TGTGCCAGCAGCTTATGGTCGGGCCAAGGGAACACCGGGGAGCTGTTTTTT,CASSLWSGQGNTGELFF,TRBV7-2,.,.,TRBJ2-2
TGTGCCAGCAGCCAATCAACAGGGTACTATGGCTACACCTTC,CASSQSTGYYGYTF,TRBV6-2/TRBV6-3,.,.,TRBJ1-2
TGCAGTGCTGCCTGGCTAGCTCAGAGGACCTACGAGCAGTACTTC,CSAAWLAQRTYEQYF,TRBV20-1,.,many,TRBJ2-7
TGTGCCAGCAGCTCCACTAGCGGGGGGGGTACAGGCACGCAGTATTTT,CASSSTSGGGTGTQYF,TRBV7-2,TRBD2,.,TRBJ2-3
TGTGCCAGCACCCGACTAGGGGAGCAGTTCTTC,CASTRLGEQFF,TRBV12-3/TRBV12-4,.,.,TRBJ2-1
TGTGCCAGCAGCCCCTCGGGCAGGAGGCGCTCTGGGGCCAACGTCCTGACTTTC,CASSPSGRRRSGANVLTF,TRBV3-1,.,few,TRBJ2-6
TGTGCCAGCAGAGAGAGCGGGAGGCTTAACAATGAGCAGTTCTTC,CASRESGRLNNEQFF,TRBV28,TRBD2,.,TRBJ2-1
TGCAGCGTTGGAATATCCCGGGGGGACGAAAAACTGTTTTTT,CSVGISRGDEKLFF,TRBV29-1,.,few,TRBJ1-4
TGTGCCAGCAGCTCTAGACAGGGGGCAGGAGAGACCCAGTACTTC,CASSSRQGAGETQYF,TRBV5-6,TRBD1,.,TRBJ2-5
TGCGCCAGCAGGTACGGACAGGATTCACCCCTCCACTTT,CASRYGQDSPLHF,TRBV5-1,TRBD1,.,TRBJ1-6
TGTGCCAGCAGCCCTCAGACAGGGCTAATCTACGAGCAGTACTTC,CASSPQTGLIYEQYF,TRBV12-3/TRBV12-4,TRBD1,.,TRBJ2-7
TGTGCCAGCAGCCAGGACCAGGGGCCTAGCACAGATACGCAGTATTTT,CASSQDQGPSTDTQYF,TRBV7-2,.,few,TRBJ2-3
TGTGCCACCAGCAGAGATTTGGCCCGCGAGCAGTACTTC,CATSRDLAREQYF,TRBV15,.,many,TRBJ2-7
TGTGCCAGCAACGGGAGGCCCCACAATGAGCAGTTCTTC,CASNGRPHNEQFF,TRBV28,TRBD2,.,TRBJ2-1
TGTGCCAGCATAGCTAGCGGGAGCGGCACCGGGGAGCTGTTTTTT,CASIASGSGTGELFF,TRBV6-2/TRBV6-3,TRBD2,.,TRBJ2-2
TGTGCCAGCAGCCCGACTGAATATGTCAATCAGCCCCAGCATTTT,CASSPTEYVNQPQHF,TRBV12-3/TRBV12-4,.,.,TRBJ1-5
TGTGCCAGCAGCGCCAGCGACAGGGGCCCCTACGAGCAGTACTTC,CASSASDRGPYEQYF,TRBV7-6,TRBD1,few,TRBJ2-7
TGCAGCGTTGGTTGGTTTGTTCAAGGGGCAGATGGCTACACCTTC,CSVGWFVQGADGYTF,TRBV29-1,.,.,TRBJ1-2
TGTGCCATCAGTGAGTCGGGCGAAGGTTGGACTGAAGCTTTCTTT,CAISESGEGWTEAFF,TRBV10-3,.,few,TRBJ1-1
TGTGCCAGCAGCTTAACAGGAGCAAGTAACACTGAAGCTTTCTTT,CASSLTGASNTEAFF,TRBV7-3,.,.,TRBJ1-1
TGTGCCAGCAGTACTACCTCGGGGCGTTATAATGAAAAACTGTTTTTT,CASSTTSGRYNEKLFF,TRBV12-3/TRBV12-4,.,.,TRBJ1-4
TGTGCCAGCAGCCCAACTACACTCTATGGCTACACCTTC,CASSPTTLYGYTF,TRBV7-2,.,.,TRBJ1-2
TGTGCCAGCAGCTTAAATGGAGCCAGGGAGGGCGAGCAGTACTTC,CASSLNGAREGEQYF,TRBV7-9,TRBD2,few,TRBJ2-7
TGTGCCAGCAGCTTGAACGGACGCCGGGAGGAGACCCAGTACTTC,CASSLNGRREETQYF,TRBV12-3/TRBV12-4,.,.,TRBJ2-5
TGCAGCGCTGAATCCGGGACAGGAGGGGCCGGCACCATATATTTT,CSAESGTGGAGTIYF,TRBV29-1,TRBD1,.,TRBJ1-3
TGTGCCAGCAGCACCTCATTTGACGAGCAGTACTTC,CASSTSFDEQYF,TRBV5-5,.,few,TRBJ2-7
TGTGCCAGCAGTTTAAGCGGGACTAGTCTTAATGAGCAGTTCTTC,CASSLSGTSLNEQFF,TRBV12-3/TRBV12-4,TRBD2,.,TRBJ2-1
TGTGCCAGCAGCTTAGGACTAGCGGGGAAAACAGATACGCAGTATTTT,CASSLGLAGKTDTQYF,TRBV11-2,TRBD2,few,TRBJ2-3
TGTGCCAGCAGAGTAAACCCGGGACAGGGTCGAACCGGGGAGCTGTTTTTT,CASRVNPGQGRTGELFF,TRBV7-2,TRBD1,few,TRBJ2-2